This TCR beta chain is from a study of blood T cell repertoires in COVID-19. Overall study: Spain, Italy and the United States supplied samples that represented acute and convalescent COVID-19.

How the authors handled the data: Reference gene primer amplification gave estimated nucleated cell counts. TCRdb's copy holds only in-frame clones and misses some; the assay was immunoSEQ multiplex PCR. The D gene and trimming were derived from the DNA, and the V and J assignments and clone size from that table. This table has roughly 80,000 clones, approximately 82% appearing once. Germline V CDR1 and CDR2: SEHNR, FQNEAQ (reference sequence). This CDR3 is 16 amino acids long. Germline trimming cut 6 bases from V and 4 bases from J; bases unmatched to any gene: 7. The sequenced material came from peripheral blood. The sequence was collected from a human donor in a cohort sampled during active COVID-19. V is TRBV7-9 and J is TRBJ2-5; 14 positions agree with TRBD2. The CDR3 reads CASRKGTSGGRETQYF. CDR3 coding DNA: TGTGCCAGCAGAAAAGGGACTAGCGGGGGTAGAGAGACCCAGTACTTC.